Listed below are T cell receptor beta chains from one sample, sequenced in a study of regulatory T cells in long-lasting Graves disease. Each CDR3 protein gets one entry after TCRdb re-called the multiplex PCR reads with MiXCR. Seen here are about 470,000 distinct CDR3 sequences, about 20% observed once, and the top ten hold roughly 8%. This specimen was peripheral blood mononuclear cells (PBMCs), taken when the disease was refractory, from a patient treated with antithyroid drugs. These receptor sequences come from a female donor with Graves disease. Each CDR3 is given with its conserved first and last residue. Fields, in order: D gene, clone size, V gene, J gene, CDR3 protein, CDR3 DNA. D genes are given only for firm matches. The size entry is marked missing in some rows and otherwise reads once, few, many or a size class.

-,-,TRBV5-6,TRBJ2-1,CASSLGQLEFF,TGTGCCAGCAGCCTGGGACAATTGGAGTTCTTC
-,-,TRBV7-2,TRBJ2-7,CASSLAASPPYEQYF,TGTGCCAGCAGCTTAGCCGCCTCCCCCCCCTACGAGCAGTACTTC
-,-,TRBV7-2,TRBJ2-7,CASSFYADSYEQYF,TGTGCCAGCAGCTTTTATGCGGATTCCTACGAGCAGTACTTC
TRBD1,few,TRBV28,TRBJ2-2,CASSLLGTGIPGELFF,TGTGCCAGCAGTTTATTGGGGACAGGAATCCCCGGGGAGCTGTTTTTT
-,-,TRBV6-1,TRBJ1-2,CASSHHPGRSLNYGYTF,TGTGCCAGCAGTCACCACCCGGGACGTTCGCTTAACTATGGCTACACCTTC
-,many,TRBV14,TRBJ1-4,CASSQPNEKLFF,TGTGCCAGCAGCCAACCTAATGAAAAACTGTTTTTT
TRBD2,-,TRBV27,TRBJ2-3,CASSLFGEGSTDTQYF,TGTGCCAGCAGTTTATTTGGGGAGGGAAGCACAGATACGCAGTATTTT
-,few,TRBV7-3,TRBJ2-2,CASNLRGADTGELFF,TGTGCCAGCAACCTAAGGGGGGCGGACACCGGGGAGCTGTTTTTT
-,-,TRBV30,TRBJ1-1,CAWSVGVGTGGTEAFF,TGTGCCTGGAGTGTGGGGGTGGGTACAGGCGGCACTGAAGCTTTCTTT
-,-,TRBV14,TRBJ1-3,CASSQYSSLGNTIYF,TGTGCCAGCAGCCAATATTCCTCTCTTGGAAACACCATATATTTT
-,-,TRBV5-1,TRBJ1-1,CASSLIKGPTEAFF,TGCGCCAGCAGCTTGATCAAGGGGCCCACTGAAGCTTTCTTT
-,many,TRBV3-1,TRBJ1-2,CASSYRDRNYGYTF,TGTGCCAGCAGCTACAGGGATCGGAACTATGGCTACACCTTC
-,many,TRBV3-1,TRBJ1-2,CASSKQGSYGYTF,TGTGCCAGCAGTAAACAGGGAAGCTATGGCTACACCTTC
TRBD2,-,TRBV5-1,TRBJ2-5,CASSENPGLAGGETQYF,TGCGCCAGCAGCGAAAACCCGGGACTAGCGGGAGGAGAGACCCAGTACTTC